Below are 20 T cell receptor beta chains sequenced from a single sample in a study of technical replicates of blood from several donors. Profiled with immunoSEQ multiplex PCR; TCRdb holds only in-frame clones, not every one. The sample includes around 84,000 clones, 95% to 98% seen only once; the top ten take around 0.18%. The sequencing input was T cells isolated from PBMCs. The source is a human donor in good health.

This clone was seen only once. V usage is TRBV21-1 and J usage is TRBJ2-1; TRBD2 reflects the table's D call only, with no check against the DNA. TRBV21-1 is a listed pseudogene. The CDR3 runs 18 residues. For the CDR3, the DNA is TGTGCCAGCAGCTCAAAAGGGGTAACTAGCGGCTCCTACAATGAGCAGTTCTTC. Protein product: CASSSKGVTSGSYNEQFF.

The chain links TRBV5-4 to TRBJ2-7, with TRBD2 matching 10 bases. The junction had 5 bases not matched to a gene; V was cut back by 4 bases and J by 4 bases. Germline V gene sequence: CDR1 SGHNT, CDR2 YYREEE (reference sequence). The CDR3 runs 14 residues. Written as DNA, the CDR3 is TGTGCCAGCAGCCCAGCGGGAGGGCCGTACGAGCAGTACTTC. It specifies CASSPAGGPYEQYF. Combining the CDR3 with reference TRBV5-4 and TRBJ2-7 gives the whole variable domain ETGVTQSPTHLIKTRGQQVTLRCSSQSGHNTVSWYQQALGQGPQFIFQYYREEENGRGNFPPRFSGLQFPNYSSELNVNALELDDSALYLCASSPAGGPYEQYFGPGTRLTVT.

The V gene is TRBV11-2, the J gene TRBJ2-7; TRBD1 matches 7 bases. This CDR3 region has 14 residues. Germline V CDR1 and CDR2: SGHAT, FQNNGV. V shed 5 bases, J shed 4 bases, and the junction held 8 bases outside the gene matches. The CDR3 DNA reads as TGTGCCAGCAGCCCCGGGACAGACTATTACGAGCAGTACTTC. It is translated as CASSPGTDYYEQYF.

The V call is TRBV9, the J call TRBJ2-7; 7 bases are shared with TRBD1. Unmatched junction bases numbered 13, after V lost 3 bases and J lost 7 bases. The CDR3 has 15 residues. Germline CDR1 reads SGDLS; CDR2 reads YYNGEE. CDR3 sequence: CASSARDSRYLEQYF. CDR3 DNA sequence: TGTGCCAGCAGCGCCCGGGACAGCAGGTATTTGGAGCAGTACTTC.

The chain has TRBV30 and TRBJ1-1; possible D gene TRBD1, 5 bases. V lost 1 base, J lost 1 base, and 7 bases lay in between. CDR3 length equals 13 residues. Germline CDR1 GTSNPN, CDR2 SVGIG (reference sequence). The chain's CDR3 is CAWSEQANTEAFF. The DNA of the CDR3 is TGTGCCTGGAGTGAACAGGCGAACACTGAAGCTTTCTTT.

This chain links TRBV5-1 with TRBJ1-6; a weak D match, TRBD1 (5 bases). The CDR3 length is 16 residues. V was clipped by 5 bases and J by 7 bases, with 19 bases between them. Germline CDR1 and CDR2: SGHRS and YFSETQ. CDR3 protein: CASRRDDRVENSPLHF. In DNA form, the CDR3 reads TGCGCCAGCAGGCGGGACGATCGGGTAGAGAATTCACCCCTCCACTTT.

The chain is built from TRBV28 and TRBJ2-7, with a tentative D call TRBD1 (6 bases). The germline gives CDR1 MDHEN, CDR2 SYDVKM. Trimming cost V 3 bases and J 1 base, with 10 bases left between them. This CDR3 comprises 14 residues. The CDR3 loop reads CASSLTGASYEQYF. CDR3 in DNA: TGTGCCAGCAGTTTGACAGGAGCTTCCTACGAGCAGTACTTC.

The chain employs TRBV4-2 and TRBJ2-3; D is unresolved. Trimming removed 1 base at V and 2 bases at J, with 10 bases between. The CDR3 spans 15 residues. Germline values: CDR1 LGHNA, CDR2 YNFKEQ. The CDR3 region is CASSQGDSDTDTQYF. Written as DNA, the CDR3 is TGTGCCAGCAGCCAAGGCGACTCCGACACAGATACGCAGTATTTT.

A few counts support this clone. This sequence joins TRBV2 and TRBJ2-1, with TRBD1 matching over 8 bases. V trimming: 5 bases; J trimming: 5 bases; junction bases outside the gene matches: 8. This CDR3 is built from 15 residues. Germline values: CDR1 SNHLY, CDR2 FYNNEI. CDR3 nucleotides: TGTGCCAGCAGTCAACCCGGGACAGGAAACAATGAGCAGTTCTTC. As protein: CASSQPGTGNNEQFF.

The chain links TRBV4-1 to TRBJ2-7; D unclear. This CDR3 is 15 amino acids long. The V gene's germline CDR1 is MGHRA and CDR2 YSYEKL. The ends were cut back, 4 bases at V and 4 bases at J, with 17 bases in the middle. CDR3 residues: CASSLKESDGYEQYF. The CDR3 DNA is TGCGCCAGCAGCCTAAAGGAGAGTGATGGGTACGAGCAGTACTTC.

This chain uses TRBV4-1 with TRBJ2-2; D perhaps matches TRBD2 (5 bases). From germline, CDR1 is MGHRA and CDR2 YSYEKL. V was clipped by 1 base and J by 2 bases, with 11 bases between them. The CDR3 runs 16 residues. This CDR3 is CASSQVDSANTGELFF. The CDR3 region has the DNA TGCGCCAGCAGCCAAGTAGATAGCGCCAACACCGGGGAGCTGTTTTTT.

J is TRBJ1-1 and V is TRBV11-1; D might be TRBD1 (5 bases). This CDR3 has 13 residues. V shed 4 bases and J shed 0 bases, with 6 bases lying between them. Germline assignment: CDR1 SGHAT and CDR2 FQDESV (reference sequence). The CDR3 sequence: CASSSGLNTEAFF. The CDR3, as DNA: TGTGCCAGCAGCTCAGGGTTGAACACTGAAGCTTTCTTT.

The chain carries TRBV6-5 and TRBJ2-1; D is ambiguous. This CDR3 contains 15 residues. V was pared by 4 bases and J by 5 bases, with 15 bases between. CDR1 is MNHEY, CDR2 SVGAGI, per germline. CDR3 nucleotides: TGTGCCAGCAGTTCCCTCTCCGCGGCCCACAATGAGCAGTTCTTC. Encoded protein: CASSSLSAAHNEQFF.

The chain couples TRBV28 to TRBJ1-1, with 7 positions matching TRBD1. The CDR3 has 14 amino acids. V trimming: 6 bases; J trimming: 0 bases; junction bases outside the gene matches: 4. Per germline, CDR1 MDHEN and CDR2 SYDVKM. The CDR3 nucleotides are TGTGCCAGCAGGCGGACAGGAATGAACACTGAAGCTTTCTTT. Translation gives CASRRTGMNTEAFF.

This chain joins TRBV4-1 and TRBJ1-5, with 9 nucleotides matching TRBD1. This CDR3 has 17 residues. The V and J ends lost 3 bases and 1 base, in that order; junction bases with no gene match: 7. Germline V gene lookup returns CDR1 MGHRA and CDR2 YSYEKL. CDR3 sequence (DNA): TGCGCCAGCAGCCATGCCGGGACAGGGAGGAGCAATCAGCCCCAGCATTTT. It specifies CASSHAGTGRSNQPQHF.

The V call is TRBV5-6, the J call TRBJ1-5, with a tentative D call TRBD1 (5 bases). Germline CDR1 SGHDT, CDR2 YYEEEE. V lost 1 base, J lost 2 bases, and 16 bases lay in between. The length of the CDR3 is 17 residues. The CDR3 coding sequence is TGTGCCAGCAGCTTGAGATGGGGACCGGGGGGCAATCAGCCCCAGCATTTT. It encodes CASSLRWGPGGNQPQHF.

This rearrangement joins TRBV28 to TRBJ2-2; 11 bases are shared with TRBD2. Germline V lookup: CDR1 MDHEN, CDR2 SYDVKM. J lost 3 bases, V lost 6 bases, and 12 bases had no gene match. There are 18 residues in the CDR3. CDR3 residues: CASRPGLAAITYTGELFF. The CDR3 DNA reads TGTGCCAGCAGACCGGGACTAGCGGCCATCACATACACCGGGGAGCTGTTTTTT.

The chain links TRBV2 to TRBJ1-5, with 9 bases that match TRBD1. The CDR3 consists of 15 residues. The germline gives CDR1 SNHLY, CDR2 FYNNEI. V dropped 7 bases and J dropped 0; count of bases not matched to a gene: 4. CDR3 sequence (DNA): TGTGCCAGCACGGGACAGGGCTATAGCAATCAGCCCCAGCATTTT. It yields the protein CASTGQGYSNQPQHF.

The CDR3 spells CASGGTRDSYNEQFF. CDR3 bases: TGCGCCAGCGGCGGGACTAGAGACTCCTACAATGAGCAGTTCTTC. The chain recombines TRBV5-1 with TRBJ2-1; TRBD2 matches at 8 bases. The CDR3 is 15 amino acids. CDR1 SGHRS and CDR2 YFSETQ come from the germline V gene. The junction had 6 bases not matched to a gene; V was cut back by 7 bases and J by 0 bases.

The chain carries TRBV11-3 and TRBJ2-7; TRBD1 matches at 9 bases. The CDR3 has 12 residues. V lost 5 bases, J lost 6 bases, and 2 bases stayed unmatched. Germline CDR1 reads SGHNT; CDR2 reads YENEEA. The DNA of the CDR3 is TGTGCCAGCAGCGAGGACAGGGGCGAGCAGTACTTC. This gives the protein CASSEDRGEQYF.